The rows below give T cell receptor beta chains drawn from one sample of a study of shared clonotypes between healthy human individuals. Profiled with immunoSEQ multiplex PCR; TCRdb holds only in-frame clones, not every one. The table lists 2 million to 2.5 million clones, roughly 96% of them singletons. Sequenced: naive CD4+ T cells sorted from blood. The receptors here all came from a man aged 18 to 30 in good health. The CDR3 runs from the conserved cysteine through the conserved F or W. Each record gives: CDR3 length, J gene, V gene, CDR3 protein.

length: 17; J: TRBJ2-1; V: TRBV12-5; CDR3: CASGLVWTEGSYNEQFF
length: 15; J: TRBJ2-7; V: TRBV6-5; CDR3: CASSYSSRVAYEQYF
length: 15; J: TRBJ1-1; V: TRBV5-1; CDR3: CASSWTGGGNTEAFF
length: 15; J: TRBJ2-3; V: TRBV2; CDR3: CASRQLAGVTDTQYF
length: 15; J: TRBJ1-1; V: TRBV5-6; CDR3: CASSLLDRMNTEAFF
length: 13; J: TRBJ2-7; V: TRBV11-2; CDR3: CASSLDTTGEQYF
length: 11; J: TRBJ2-5; V: TRBV5-1; CDR3: CASSLTETQYF
length: 12; J: TRBJ2-1; V: TRBV30; CDR3: CAWSGQGDKQFF
length: 11; J: TRBJ1-5; V: TRBV19; CDR3: CAPTKDQPQHF
length: 15; J: TRBJ1-5; V: TRBV7-2; CDR3: CASSSQGYGNQPQHF
length: 15; J: TRBJ2-1; V: TRBV11-3; CDR3: CASSLGTSGSNEQFF
length: 13; J: TRBJ1-2; V: TRBV30; CDR3: CAWSVVFGDGYTF
length: 14; J: TRBJ1-2; V: TRBV30; CDR3: CAWSATGPSYGYTF